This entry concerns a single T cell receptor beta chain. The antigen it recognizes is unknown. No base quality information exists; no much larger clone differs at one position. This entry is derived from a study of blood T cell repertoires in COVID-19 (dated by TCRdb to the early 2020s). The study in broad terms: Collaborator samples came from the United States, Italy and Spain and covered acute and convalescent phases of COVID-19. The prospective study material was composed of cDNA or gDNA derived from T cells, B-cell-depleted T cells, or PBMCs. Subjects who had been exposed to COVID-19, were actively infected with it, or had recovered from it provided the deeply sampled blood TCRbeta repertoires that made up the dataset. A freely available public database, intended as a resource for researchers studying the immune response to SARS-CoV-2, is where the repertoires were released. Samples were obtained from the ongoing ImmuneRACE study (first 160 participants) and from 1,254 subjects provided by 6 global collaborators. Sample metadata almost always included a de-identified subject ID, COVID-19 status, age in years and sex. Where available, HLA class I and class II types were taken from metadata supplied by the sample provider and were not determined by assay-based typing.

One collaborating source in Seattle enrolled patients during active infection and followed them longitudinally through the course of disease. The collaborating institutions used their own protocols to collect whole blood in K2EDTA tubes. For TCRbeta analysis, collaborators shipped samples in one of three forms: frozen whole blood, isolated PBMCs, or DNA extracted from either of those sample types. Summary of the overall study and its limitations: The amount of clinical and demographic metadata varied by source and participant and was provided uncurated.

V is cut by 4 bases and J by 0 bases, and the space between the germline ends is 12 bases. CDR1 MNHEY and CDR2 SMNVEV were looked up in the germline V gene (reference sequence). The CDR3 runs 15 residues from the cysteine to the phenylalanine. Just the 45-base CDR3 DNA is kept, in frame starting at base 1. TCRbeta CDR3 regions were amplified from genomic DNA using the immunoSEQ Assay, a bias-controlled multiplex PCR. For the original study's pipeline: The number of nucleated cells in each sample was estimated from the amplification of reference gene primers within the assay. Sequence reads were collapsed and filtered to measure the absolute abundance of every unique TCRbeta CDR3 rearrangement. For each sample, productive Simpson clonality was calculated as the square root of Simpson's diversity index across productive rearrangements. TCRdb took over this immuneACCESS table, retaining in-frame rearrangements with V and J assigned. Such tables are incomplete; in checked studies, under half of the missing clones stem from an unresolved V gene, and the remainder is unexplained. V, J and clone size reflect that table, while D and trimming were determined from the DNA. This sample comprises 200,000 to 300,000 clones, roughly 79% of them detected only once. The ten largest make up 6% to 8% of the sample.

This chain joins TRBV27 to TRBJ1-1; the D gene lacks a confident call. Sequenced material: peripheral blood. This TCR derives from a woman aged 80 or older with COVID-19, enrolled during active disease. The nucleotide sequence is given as TGTGCCAGCAGTTCCCACGGAGGAATGAACACTGAAGCTTTCTTT. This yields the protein CASSSHGGMNTEAFF.